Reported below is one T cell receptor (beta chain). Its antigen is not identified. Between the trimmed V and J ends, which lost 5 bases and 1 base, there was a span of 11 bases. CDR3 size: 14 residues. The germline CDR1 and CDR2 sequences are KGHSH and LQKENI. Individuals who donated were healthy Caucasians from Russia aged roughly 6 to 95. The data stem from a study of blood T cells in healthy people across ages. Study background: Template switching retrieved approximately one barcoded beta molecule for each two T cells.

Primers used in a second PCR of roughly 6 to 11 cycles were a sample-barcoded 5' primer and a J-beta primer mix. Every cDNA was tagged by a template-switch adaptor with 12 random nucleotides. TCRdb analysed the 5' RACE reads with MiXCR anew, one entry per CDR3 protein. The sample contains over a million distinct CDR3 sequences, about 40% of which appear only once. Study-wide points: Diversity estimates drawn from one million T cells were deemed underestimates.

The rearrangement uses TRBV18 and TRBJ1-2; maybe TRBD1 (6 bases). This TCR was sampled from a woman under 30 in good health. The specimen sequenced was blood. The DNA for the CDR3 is TGTGCCAGCTCAGGAGAGGGACATAACTATGGCTACACCTTC. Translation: CASSGEGHNYGYTF. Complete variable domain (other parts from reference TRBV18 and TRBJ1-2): NAGVMQNPRHLVRRRGQEARLRCSPMKGHSHVYWYRQLPEEGLKFMVYLQKENIIDESGMPKERFSAEFPKEGPSILRIQQVVRGDSAAYFCASSGEGHNYGYTFGSGTRLTVV.